The rows below give T cell receptor beta chains drawn from one sample of a study of vaccination and CD4 T cells after COVID-19. Each CDR3 protein gets one entry after TCRdb re-called the PCR reads with MiXCR. The repertoire holds around 15,000 distinct CDR3 sequences, about 48% seen once, with 12% in the top ten. For these TCRs, the target antigens are not known. Sequenced: CD4+ T cells from blood, cultured in vitro. All receptors derive from a human donor who had recovered from COVID-19. Both conserved end residues are part of each CDR3. Fields, in order: J gene, clone size, V gene, D gene, CDR3 DNA, CDR3 protein. D genes are given only for firm matches. Expanded clones are given a class, and other clones once, few, many or no size at all.

>TRBJ2-3|few|TRBV7-4|TRBD2
TGTGCCAGCAGCACCCTGACTAGCGGTAACACAGATACGCAGTATTTT
CASSTLTSGNTDTQYF
>TRBJ2-5|NA|TRBV11-3|NA
TGTGCCAGCAGCCCCCTGGGACCCCCGAGGGGGGAGACCCAGTACTTC
CASSPLGPPRGETQYF
>TRBJ2-5|NA|TRBV29-1|NA
TGCAGCGTTGAAGCCCTCCTCGGTGGTAGGACCCAGTACTTC
CSVEALLGGRTQYF
>TRBJ1-6|NA|TRBV7-2|TRBD1
TGTGCCAGCAGCTTTGGACAGGGAGGTTCACCCCTCCACTTT
CASSFGQGGSPLHF
>TRBJ2-1|NA|TRBV19|TRBD2
TGTGCCAGTAGTGTCGGACTAGAGTACAATGAGCAGTTCTTC
CASSVGLEYNEQFF
>TRBJ2-3|NA|TRBV6-5|TRBD2
TGTGCCAGCAGTTCGTTTCTAGCGGGAGGCACAGATACGCAGTATTTT
CASSSFLAGGTDTQYF
>TRBJ1-6|NA|TRBV10-2|TRBD1
TGCGCCAGCAGGATAACAGGGGGCAGCGATTCACCCCTCCACTTT
CASRITGGSDSPLHF
>TRBJ1-3|NA|TRBV7-9|NA
TGTGCCAGCAGCAGCAGGGGTTCTGGAAACACCATATATTTT
CASSSRGSGNTIYF
>TRBJ1-6|NA|TRBV27|NA
NA
CASTNQTSMYLCASSFKDSPLHF
>TRBJ1-6|few|TRBV12-3/TRBV12-4|TRBD1
TGTGCCAGCAGTTTTCTAGGGACAGGGGGAAATTCACCCCTCCACTTT
CASSFLGTGGNSPLHF
>TRBJ1-5|few|TRBV6-1|NA
TGTGCCAGCAGACGGGGGTTTAATCAGCCCCAGCATTTT
CASRRGFNQPQHF
>TRBJ2-6|NA|TRBV24-1|NA
TGTGCCACAGCCCCCGGTCTGGGGGCCAACGTCCTGACTTTC
CATAPGLGANVLTF
>TRBJ1-5|NA|TRBV30|NA
TGTGCCTGGAGTGTACGGACCGGCAATCAGCCCCAGCATTTT
CAWSVRTGNQPQHF
>TRBJ2-3|NA|TRBV6-1|NA
TGTGCCACCTCGATGGTGAGCGGAAGCACAGATACGCAGTATTTT
CATSMVSGSTDTQYF
>TRBJ1-6|few|TRBV5-4|NA
TGTGCCAGCAGCTTGGGTAACCCGGGTTGGCCAAGCTCCTATAATTCACCCCTCCACTTT
CASSLGNPGWPSSYNSPLHF
>TRBJ2-5|NA|TRBV20-1|TRBD2
TGCAGTGCTAGAGGGACTAGCGGGAGGGCCGAGGAGACCCAGTACTTC
CSARGTSGRAEETQYF
>TRBJ2-3|NA|TRBV20-1|TRBD2
TGCAGTGCACGCAAGACTAGCGGGATAGGAGATACGCAGTATTTT
CSARKTSGIGDTQYF
>TRBJ1-1|NA|TRBV6-1|NA
TGTGCCAGCAGTACGACCGGGAAGCCGCCGGGGAACACTGAAGCTTTCTTT
CASSTTGKPPGNTEAFF
>TRBJ2-2|NA|TRBV28|TRBD2
TGTGCCAGCAGTTCCCGCGGACTAGCGGGAGGAACCGGGGAGCTGTTTTTT
CASSSRGLAGGTGELFF
>TRBJ2-1|NA|TRBV11-2|TRBD1
TGTGCCAGCAGCTTAGATCGGGGACAGGGTAATAATGAGCAGTTCTTC
CASSLDRGQGNNEQFF
>TRBJ1-1|few|TRBV28|TRBD1
TGTGCCAGCAGTAGGACAGGGGGCGAAGGTAGTGTGGAAGCTTTCTTT
CASSRTGGEGSVEAFF
>TRBJ1-5|NA|TRBV20-1|NA
TGCAGTGCTAGTTCTACAGCTAGCAATCAGCCCCAGCATTTT
CSASSTASNQPQHF
>TRBJ1-4|NA|TRBV7-9|TRBD1
TGTGCCAGCAGCTTAGGGGACAGGGAATATGAAAAACTGTTTTTT
CASSLGDREYEKLFF
>TRBJ1-6|NA|TRBV6-5|TRBD1
TGTGCCAGCAGTTACGCGGCAGGGGGGTCCTATAATTCACCCCTCCACTTT
CASSYAAGGSYNSPLHF
>TRBJ1-3|NA|TRBV7-2|NA
TGTGCCAGCAGCTTTTCAACGGTACCGGGAAACACCATATATTTT
CASSFSTVPGNTIYF
>TRBJ2-3|NA|TRBV6-4|TRBD2
TGTGCCAGCAGTCCGGCGGGAGGGGCAGATACGCAGTATTTT
CASSPAGGADTQYF
>TRBJ2-1|NA|TRBV28|TRBD1
TGTGCCAGCAGTTTCCACAGGGGAAAGATCAATGAGCAGTTCTTC
CASSFHRGKINEQFF
>TRBJ1-6|NA|TRBV12-3/TRBV12-4|NA
TGTGCCAGCAGCCCAGGGTATGATTCACCCCTCCACTTT
CASSPGYDSPLHF
>TRBJ2-1|NA|TRBV4-2|NA
TGTGCCAGCAGCCTGGGAAAGGACCACAATGAGCAGTTCTTC
CASSLGKDHNEQFF
>TRBJ1-5|NA|TRBV6-2/TRBV6-3|NA
TGTGCTAGCAGCCTTGGACAGAAAACTTGGGGCGGCAATCAGCCCCAGCATTTT
CASSLGQKTWGGNQPQHF